This T cell receptor (beta chain) stems from a study of cytomegalovirus exposure and HLA in healthy donors. Study context: The 90 to 150 validation repertoires, a later analysis reported, used the same platform as the roughly 730 repertoires from the first cohort.

A 120-subject validation cohort, separate from the approximately 670-subject first cohort, supplied the donors. Study-level findings and limits: The investigators catalogued 160 or so TCR beta chains as cytomegalovirus-associated.

Generated by immunoSEQ multiplex PCR, the TCRdb table keeps only in-frame clones and is missing some. The data hold around 350,000 clones, with 80% to 90% observed a single time. In its sample, this clone was seen a few times. No antigen is known for it. The sequence came from a woman aged 18-29 years in good health and CMV-seronegative. What was sequenced was PBMCs.

For the CDR3, the DNA is TGTGCCAGCAGTTTTATCGGGGCGGGATCCTACGAGCAGTACTTC. It yields the protein CASSFIGAGSYEQYF. The rearrangement uses TRBV28 and TRBJ2-7; the D gene is possibly TRBD2 (6 bases). V lost 3 bases and J 1 base, leaving 13 bases between the germline ends. There are 15 residues in the CDR3. Per germline, CDR1 MDHEN and CDR2 SYDVKM.